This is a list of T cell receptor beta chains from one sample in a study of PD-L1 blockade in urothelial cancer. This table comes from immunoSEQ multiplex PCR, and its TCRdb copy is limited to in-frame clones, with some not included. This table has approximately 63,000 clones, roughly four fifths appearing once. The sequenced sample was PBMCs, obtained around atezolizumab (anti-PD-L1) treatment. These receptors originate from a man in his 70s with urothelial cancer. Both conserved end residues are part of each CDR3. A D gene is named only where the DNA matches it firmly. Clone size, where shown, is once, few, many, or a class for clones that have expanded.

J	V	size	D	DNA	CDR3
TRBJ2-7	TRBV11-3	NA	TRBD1	TGTGCCAGCAGCCCCCAAGTGTGGGACAGGGGGTCCTACGAGCAGTACTTC	CASSPQVWDRGSYEQYF
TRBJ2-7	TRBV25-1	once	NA	TGTGCCAGCCAATTCGGCGGTTGGCGGTACTTC	CASQFGGWRYF
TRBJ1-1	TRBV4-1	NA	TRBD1	TGCGCCAGCAGCCCCCAGGTAGGACAGGAGGGGCTGAGTACTGAAGCTTTCTTT	CASSPQVGQEGLSTEAFF
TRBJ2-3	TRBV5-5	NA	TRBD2	TGTGCCAGCAGCTTGGGAACTAGCGGGAGGGCCCCAGATACGCAGTATTTT	CASSLGTSGRAPDTQYF
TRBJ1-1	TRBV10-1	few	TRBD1	TGCGCCAGCAGTGACAGGGGGTCTGAAGCTTTCTTT	CASSDRGSEAFF
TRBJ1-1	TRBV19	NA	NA	TGTGCCAGTAGTATGGGAGGGCTGAACACTGAAGCTTTCTTT	CASSMGGLNTEAFF
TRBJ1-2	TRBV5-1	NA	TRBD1	TGCGCCAGCACCGGGACAGGGCTTAACTATGGCTACACCTTC	CASTGTGLNYGYTF
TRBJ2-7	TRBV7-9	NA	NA	TGTGCCAGCAGCTTAGGAGGGAGAGGGTACGAGCAGTACTTC	CASSLGGRGYEQYF
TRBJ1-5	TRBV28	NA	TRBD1	TGTGCCAGCAGTTCCGGACAGGGAGGTCAGCCCCAGCATTTT	CASSSGQGGQPQHF
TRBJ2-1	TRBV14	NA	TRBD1	TGTGCCAGCAGCCCTACAGGGGACGAGGAGAATGAGCAGTTCTTC	CASSPTGDEENEQFF
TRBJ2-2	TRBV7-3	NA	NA	TGTGCCAGCAGCCTAGGGGACACCGGGGAGCTGTTTTTT	CASSLGDTGELFF
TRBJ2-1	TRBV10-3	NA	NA	TGTGCCATCAGTGAGTCGAATCAGGGGAGGGACAATGAGCAGTTCTTC	CAISESNQGRDNEQFF
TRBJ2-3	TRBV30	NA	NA	TGTGCCTGGAGTCCTACTAGCCCAGGAGCAGATACGCAGTATTTT	CAWSPTSPGADTQYF
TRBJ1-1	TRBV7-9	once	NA	TGTGCCAGCACCTCCAAGGGGGAGAACACTGAAGCTTTCTTT	CASTSKGENTEAFF
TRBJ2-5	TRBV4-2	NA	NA	TGTGCCAGCAGCCAAGGCCGGGCGGACCAGGGGACCCAGTACTTC	CASSQGRADQGTQYF
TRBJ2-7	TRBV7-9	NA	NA	TGTGCCAGCACCCTCCCCGGGTCCTCTTACGAGCAGTACTTC	CASTLPGSSYEQYF
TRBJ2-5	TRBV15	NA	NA	TGTGCCACCAGCAGCCCCGGGCCCACAGGGACCCAGTACTTC	CATSSPGPTGTQYF
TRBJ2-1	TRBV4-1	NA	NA	TGCGCCAGCAGCCAAGTATACTCCGGTTTCTACAATGAGCAGTTCTTC	CASSQVYSGFYNEQFF
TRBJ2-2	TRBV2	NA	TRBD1	TGTGCCAGCAGTGAAGTCGGGCAGGGGGCAATCGGGGAGCTGTTTTTT	CASSEVGQGAIGELFF
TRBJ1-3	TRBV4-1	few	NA	TGCGCCAGCAGCCAAGGGGAAGAGGGCTCTGGAAACACCATATATTTT	CASSQGEEGSGNTIYF
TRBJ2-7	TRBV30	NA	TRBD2	TGTGCCTGGAGTGTGCTAGCGGGGGAGGCACACTCCTACGAGCAGTACTTC	CAWSVLAGEAHSYEQYF
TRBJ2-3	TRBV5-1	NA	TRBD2	TGCGCCAGCAGCCGTACTAGCGGGAGGGCCGATACGCAGTATTTT	CASSRTSGRADTQYF
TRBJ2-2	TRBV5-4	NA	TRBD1	TGTGCCAGCACCACTCGACAGGGGGGAAACGGGGAGCTGTTTTTT	CASTTRQGGNGELFF
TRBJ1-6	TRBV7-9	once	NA	TGTGCCAGCAGCTTAGGGAATACAGGGATGAATTCACCCCTCCACTTT	CASSLGNTGMNSPLHF
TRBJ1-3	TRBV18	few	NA	TGTGCCAGCTCACCATTCCCGACAGAAGGCTCTGGAAACACCATATATTTT	CASSPFPTEGSGNTIYF
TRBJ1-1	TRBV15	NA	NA	TGTGCCACCAGCAGAGATAAAGCGGGGGTTACGGGCACTGAAGCTTTCTTT	CATSRDKAGVTGTEAFF
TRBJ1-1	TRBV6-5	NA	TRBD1	TGTGCCAGCAGTTATCCACAGGGGGCGTACACTGAAGCTTTCTTT	CASSYPQGAYTEAFF
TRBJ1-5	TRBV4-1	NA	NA	TGCGCCAGCAGCCAAGAGGCAACCCCTAGGCAGCCCCAGCATTTT	CASSQEATPRQPQHF
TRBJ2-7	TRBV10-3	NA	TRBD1	TGTGCCATCAGTACGCCGGACAGGGGGCGAAACGAGCAGTACTTC	CAISTPDRGRNEQYF
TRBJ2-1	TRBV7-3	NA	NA	TGTGCCAGCAGCTCCCTCGGCGGAGAGCAGTTCTTC	CASSSLGGEQFF
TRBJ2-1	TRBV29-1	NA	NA	TGCAGCGTTGACGCTTCCGGGATAACCTACAATGAGCAGTTCTTC	CSVDASGITYNEQFF
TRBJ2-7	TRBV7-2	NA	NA	TGTGCCAGCAGCTCTAGGGGGTCGGGGACGGCTTCCTACGAGCAGTACTTC	CASSSRGSGTASYEQYF
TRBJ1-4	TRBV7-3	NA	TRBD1	TGTGCCAGCATTTATGGGACAGGGGTACCGACTAATGAAAAACTGTTTTTT	CASIYGTGVPTNEKLFF
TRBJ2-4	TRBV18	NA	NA	TGTGCCAGCTCAGCGGGACAGACGCTAGCCAAAAACATTCAGTACTTC	CASSAGQTLAKNIQYF
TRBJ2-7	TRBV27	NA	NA	TGTGCCAGCAGTTTAGGGCCGGCCTACGAGCAGTACTTC	CASSLGPAYEQYF
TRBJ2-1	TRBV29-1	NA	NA	TGCAGCGTTGAGTTACAGAATCCCAATGAGCAGTTCTTC	CSVELQNPNEQFF
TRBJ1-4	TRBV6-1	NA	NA	TGTGCCAGCCACAGGGCTTTTAATGAAAAACTGTTTTTT	CASHRAFNEKLFF
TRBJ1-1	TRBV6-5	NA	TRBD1	TGTGCCAGCAGCCTGGGACAGGGGAGAACTGAAGCTTTCTTT	CASSLGQGRTEAFF
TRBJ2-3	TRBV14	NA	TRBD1	TGTGCCAGCAGCCAGGCCGGGACAGGTCGAACAGATACGCAGTATTTT	CASSQAGTGRTDTQYF
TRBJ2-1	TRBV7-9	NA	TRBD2	TGTGCCAGCACCTCGACTTGGGGGGAGGGAAATTACAATGAGCAGTTCTTC	CASTSTWGEGNYNEQFF
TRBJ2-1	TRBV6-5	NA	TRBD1	TGTGCCAGCAGTCAACAGGGGTTCGGTGAGCAGTTCTTC	CASSQQGFGEQFF
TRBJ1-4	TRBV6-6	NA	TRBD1	TGTGCCAGCAGTTACAGCATAGGGACAGTGGGTGAAAAACTGTTTTTT	CASSYSIGTVGEKLFF
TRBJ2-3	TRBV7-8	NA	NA	TGTGCCAGCAGCTTAGAAGGGGGAGGGATCACAGATACGCAGTATTTT	CASSLEGGGITDTQYF
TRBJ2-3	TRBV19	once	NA	TGTGCCAGTAGTATAGTTCGGGGTGAAGATACGCAGTATTTT	CASSIVRGEDTQYF
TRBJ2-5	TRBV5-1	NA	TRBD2	TGCGCCAGCAGCTCGGGGGCGGGAGGTTTGGAGACCCAGTACTTC	CASSSGAGGLETQYF
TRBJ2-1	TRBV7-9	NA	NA	TGTGCCAGCAGCTTACCCCAGGGAACAGACAATGAGCAGTTCTTC	CASSLPQGTDNEQFF
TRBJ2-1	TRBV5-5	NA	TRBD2	TGTGCCAGCAGCTCCGCTAGCGGGGGCCTCAATGAGCAGTTCTTC	CASSSASGGLNEQFF
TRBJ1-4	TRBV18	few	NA	TGTGCCAGCTCACCACCGGTGGGGCGGCTTAATGAAAAACTGTTTTTT	CASSPPVGRLNEKLFF
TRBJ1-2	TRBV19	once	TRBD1	TGTGCCAGTTATCCGGACAGGGCCATGACTCGTGGCTACACCTTC	CASYPDRAMTRGYTF
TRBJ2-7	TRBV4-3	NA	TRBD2	TGCGCCAGCAGCCAAGATATAAGCGGGAGGTTGAGAGAGCAGTACTTC	CASSQDISGRLREQYF